This TCR beta chain was observed in a study of blood T cell repertoires in COVID-19. Looking at the study overall: The study drew acute and convalescent COVID-19 samples from the United States, Italy and Spain.

Germline V CDR1 and CDR2: SGHRS, YFSETQ. The CDR3 spans 14 residues. Trimming cost V 6 bases and J 4 bases; bases outside gene matches: 3. The authors' processing: Amplified reference gene primers provided the basis for estimating nucleated cell counts. Some clones are missing from TCRdb's copy, which holds only in-frame ones; the method was immunoSEQ multiplex PCR. Clone size and V and J calls were adopted from that table, with D and trimming inferred from the DNA. The table records 250,000 to 350,000 clones, about four fifths of them present only once. The rearrangement uses TRBV5-1 and TRBJ2-1, with 11 bases that match TRBD1. This clonotype originated in a human donor with COVID-19, enrolled during active disease. The donor label of this sample is uncertain. Sequencing was done on a sample of peripheral blood. The CDR3 coding sequence is TGCGCCAGCAAGGGACAGGGGGGTTACAATGAGCAGTTCTTC. The encoded protein is CASKGQGGYNEQFF.